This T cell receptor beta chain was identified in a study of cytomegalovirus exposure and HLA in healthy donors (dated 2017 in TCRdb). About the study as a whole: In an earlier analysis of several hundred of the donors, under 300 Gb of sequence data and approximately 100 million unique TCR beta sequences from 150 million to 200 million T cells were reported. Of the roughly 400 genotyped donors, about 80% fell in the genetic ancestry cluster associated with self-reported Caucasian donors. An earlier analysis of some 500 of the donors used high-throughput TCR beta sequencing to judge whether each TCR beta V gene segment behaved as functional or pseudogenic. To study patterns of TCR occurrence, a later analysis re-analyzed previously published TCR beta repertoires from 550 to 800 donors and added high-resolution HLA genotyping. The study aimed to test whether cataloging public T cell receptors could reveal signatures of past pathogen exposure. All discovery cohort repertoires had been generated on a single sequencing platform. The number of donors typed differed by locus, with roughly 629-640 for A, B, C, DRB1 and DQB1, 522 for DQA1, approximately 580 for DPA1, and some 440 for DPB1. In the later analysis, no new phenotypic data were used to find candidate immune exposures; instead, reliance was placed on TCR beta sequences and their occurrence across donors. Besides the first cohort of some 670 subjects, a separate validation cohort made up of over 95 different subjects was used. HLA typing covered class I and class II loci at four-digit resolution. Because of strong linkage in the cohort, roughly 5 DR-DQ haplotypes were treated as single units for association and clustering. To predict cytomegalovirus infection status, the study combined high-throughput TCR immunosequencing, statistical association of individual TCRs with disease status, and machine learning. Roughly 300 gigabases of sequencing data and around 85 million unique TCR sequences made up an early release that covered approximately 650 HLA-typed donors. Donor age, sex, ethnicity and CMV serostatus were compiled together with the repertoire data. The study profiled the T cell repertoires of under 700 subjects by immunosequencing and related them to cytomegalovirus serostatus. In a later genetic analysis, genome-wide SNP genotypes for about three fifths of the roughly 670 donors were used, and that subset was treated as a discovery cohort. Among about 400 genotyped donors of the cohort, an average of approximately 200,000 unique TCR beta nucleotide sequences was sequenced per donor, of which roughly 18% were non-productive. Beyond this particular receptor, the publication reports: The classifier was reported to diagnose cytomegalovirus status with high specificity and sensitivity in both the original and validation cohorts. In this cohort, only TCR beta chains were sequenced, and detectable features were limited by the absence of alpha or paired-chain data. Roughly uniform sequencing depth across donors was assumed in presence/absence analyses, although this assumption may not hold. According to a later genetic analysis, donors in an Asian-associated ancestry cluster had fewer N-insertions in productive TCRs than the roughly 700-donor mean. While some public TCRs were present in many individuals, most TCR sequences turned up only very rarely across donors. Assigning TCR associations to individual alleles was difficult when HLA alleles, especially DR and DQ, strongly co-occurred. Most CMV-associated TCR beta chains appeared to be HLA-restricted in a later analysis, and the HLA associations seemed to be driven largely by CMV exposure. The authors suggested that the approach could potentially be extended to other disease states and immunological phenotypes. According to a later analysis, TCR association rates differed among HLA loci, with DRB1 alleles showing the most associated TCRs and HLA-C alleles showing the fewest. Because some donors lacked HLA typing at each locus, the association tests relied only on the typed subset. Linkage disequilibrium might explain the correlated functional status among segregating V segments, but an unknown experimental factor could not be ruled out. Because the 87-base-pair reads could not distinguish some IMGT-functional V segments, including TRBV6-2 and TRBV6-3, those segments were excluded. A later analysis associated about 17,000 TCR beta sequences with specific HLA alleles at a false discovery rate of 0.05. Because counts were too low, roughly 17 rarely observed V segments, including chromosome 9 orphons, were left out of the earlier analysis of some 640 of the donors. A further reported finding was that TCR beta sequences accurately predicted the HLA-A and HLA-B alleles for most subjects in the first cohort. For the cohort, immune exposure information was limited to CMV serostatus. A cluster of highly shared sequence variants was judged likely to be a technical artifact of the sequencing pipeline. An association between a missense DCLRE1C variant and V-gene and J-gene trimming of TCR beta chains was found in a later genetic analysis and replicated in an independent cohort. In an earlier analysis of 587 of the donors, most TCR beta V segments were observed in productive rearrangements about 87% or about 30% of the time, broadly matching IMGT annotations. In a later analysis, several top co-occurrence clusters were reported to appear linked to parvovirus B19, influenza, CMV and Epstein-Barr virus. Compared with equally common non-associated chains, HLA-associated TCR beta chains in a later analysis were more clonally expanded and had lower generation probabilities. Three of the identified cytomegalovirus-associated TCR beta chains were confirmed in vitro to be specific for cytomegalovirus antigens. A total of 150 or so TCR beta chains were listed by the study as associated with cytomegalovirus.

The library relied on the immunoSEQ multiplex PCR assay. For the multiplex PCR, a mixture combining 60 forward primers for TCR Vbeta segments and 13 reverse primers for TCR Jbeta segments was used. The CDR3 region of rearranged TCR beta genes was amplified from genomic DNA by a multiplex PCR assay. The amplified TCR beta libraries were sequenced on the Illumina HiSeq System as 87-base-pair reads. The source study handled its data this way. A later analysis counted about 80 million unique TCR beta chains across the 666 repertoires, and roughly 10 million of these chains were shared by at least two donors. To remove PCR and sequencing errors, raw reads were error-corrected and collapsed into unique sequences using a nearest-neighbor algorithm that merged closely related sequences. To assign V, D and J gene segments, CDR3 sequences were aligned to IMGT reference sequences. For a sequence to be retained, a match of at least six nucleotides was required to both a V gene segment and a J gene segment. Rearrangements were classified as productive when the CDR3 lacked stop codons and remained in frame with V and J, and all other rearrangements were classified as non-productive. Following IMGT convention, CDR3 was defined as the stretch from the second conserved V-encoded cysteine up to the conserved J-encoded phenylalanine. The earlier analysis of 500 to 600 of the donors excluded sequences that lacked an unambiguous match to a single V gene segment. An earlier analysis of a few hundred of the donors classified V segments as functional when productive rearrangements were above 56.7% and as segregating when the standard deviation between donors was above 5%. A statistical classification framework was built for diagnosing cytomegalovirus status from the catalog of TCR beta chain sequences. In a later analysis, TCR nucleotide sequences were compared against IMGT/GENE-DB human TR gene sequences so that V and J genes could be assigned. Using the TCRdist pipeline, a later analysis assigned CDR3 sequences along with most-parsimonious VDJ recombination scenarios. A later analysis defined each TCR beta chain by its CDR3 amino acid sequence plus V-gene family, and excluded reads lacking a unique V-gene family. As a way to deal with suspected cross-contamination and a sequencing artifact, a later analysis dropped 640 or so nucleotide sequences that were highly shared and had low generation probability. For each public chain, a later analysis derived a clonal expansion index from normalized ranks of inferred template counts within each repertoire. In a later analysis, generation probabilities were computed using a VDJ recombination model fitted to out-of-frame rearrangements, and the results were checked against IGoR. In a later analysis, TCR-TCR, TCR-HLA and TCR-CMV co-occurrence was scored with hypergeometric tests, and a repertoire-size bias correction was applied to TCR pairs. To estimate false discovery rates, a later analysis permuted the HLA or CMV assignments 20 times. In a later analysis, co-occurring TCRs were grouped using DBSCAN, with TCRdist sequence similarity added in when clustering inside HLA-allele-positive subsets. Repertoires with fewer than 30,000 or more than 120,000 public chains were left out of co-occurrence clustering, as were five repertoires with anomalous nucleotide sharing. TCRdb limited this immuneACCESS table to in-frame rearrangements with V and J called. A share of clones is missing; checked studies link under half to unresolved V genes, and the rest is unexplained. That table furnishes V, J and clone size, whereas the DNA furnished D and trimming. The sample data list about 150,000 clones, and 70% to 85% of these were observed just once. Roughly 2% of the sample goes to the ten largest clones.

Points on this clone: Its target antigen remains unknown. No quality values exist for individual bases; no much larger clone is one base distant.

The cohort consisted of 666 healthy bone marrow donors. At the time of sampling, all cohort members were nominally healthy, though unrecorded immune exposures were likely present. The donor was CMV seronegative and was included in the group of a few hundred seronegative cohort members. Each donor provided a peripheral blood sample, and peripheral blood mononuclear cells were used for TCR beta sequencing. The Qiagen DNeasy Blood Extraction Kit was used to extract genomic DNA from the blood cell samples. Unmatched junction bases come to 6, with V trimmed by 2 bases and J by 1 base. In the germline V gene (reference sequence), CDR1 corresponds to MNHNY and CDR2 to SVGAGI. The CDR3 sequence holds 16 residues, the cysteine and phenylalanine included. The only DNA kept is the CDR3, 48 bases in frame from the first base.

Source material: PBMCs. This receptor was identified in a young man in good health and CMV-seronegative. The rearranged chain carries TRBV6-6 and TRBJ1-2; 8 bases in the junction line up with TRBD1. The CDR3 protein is CASSYGQGTVNYGYTF. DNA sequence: TGTGCCAGCAGTTACGGACAGGGAACCGTTAACTATGGCTACACCTTC.